This T cell receptor (beta chain) was profiled in a study of blood T cell repertoires in COVID-19. In the study overall: Samples representing acute and convalescent COVID-19 were sourced from the United States, Italy and Spain. The cDNA or gDNA used as material had been derived from T cells, B-cell-depleted T cells, or PBMCs.

It was during active infection that Seattle patients were enrolled and then longitudinally followed. Per the authors' pipeline: Amplification from reference gene primers served as the basis for estimated nucleated cell counts. The table came from immunoSEQ multiplex PCR; TCRdb's copy has only in-frame clones and leaves some out. Clonal size and the V and J genes are those of that table, whereas D and trimming came from the DNA. Of 200,000 to 250,000 clones listed, about 90% are singletons. The CDR3 consists of 16 residues. The ends were cut back, 4 bases at V and 5 bases at J, with 20 bases in the middle. Germline-derived CDR1 and CDR2 are SNHLY and FYNNEI.

Material for sequencing was peripheral blood. The clonotype was recovered from a man between 25 and 39 years old with COVID-19, enrolled during active disease. J is TRBJ2-5 and V is TRBV2, with a weak D call TRBD1 (5 bases). The CDR3 DNA is TGTGCCAGCAGTGCGCTAAAGGGGCAGGACAAGGAGACCCAGTACTTC. This translates into CASSALKGQDKETQYF. Full variable domain (missing parts from reference TRBV2 and TRBJ2-5): EPEVTQTPSHQVTQMGQEVILRCVPISNHLYFYWYRQILGQKVEFLVSFYNNEISEKSEIFDDQFSVERPDGSNFTLKIRSTKLEDSAMYFCASSALKGQDKETQYFGPGTRLLVL.